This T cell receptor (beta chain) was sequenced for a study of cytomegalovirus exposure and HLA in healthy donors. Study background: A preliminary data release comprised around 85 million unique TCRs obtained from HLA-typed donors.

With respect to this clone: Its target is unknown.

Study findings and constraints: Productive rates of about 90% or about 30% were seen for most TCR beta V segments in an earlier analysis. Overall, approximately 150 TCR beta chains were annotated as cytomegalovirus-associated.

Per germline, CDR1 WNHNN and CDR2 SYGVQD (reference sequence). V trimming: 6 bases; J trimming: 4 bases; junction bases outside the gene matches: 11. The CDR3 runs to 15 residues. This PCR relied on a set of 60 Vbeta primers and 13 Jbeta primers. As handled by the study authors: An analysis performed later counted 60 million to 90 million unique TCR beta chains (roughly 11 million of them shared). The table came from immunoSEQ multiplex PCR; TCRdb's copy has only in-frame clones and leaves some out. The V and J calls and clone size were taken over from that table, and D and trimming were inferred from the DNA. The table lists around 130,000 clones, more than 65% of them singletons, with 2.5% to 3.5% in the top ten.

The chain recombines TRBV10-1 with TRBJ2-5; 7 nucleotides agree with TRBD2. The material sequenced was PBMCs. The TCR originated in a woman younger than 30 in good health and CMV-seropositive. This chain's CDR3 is CASSVREGPGETQYF. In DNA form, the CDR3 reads TGCGCCAGCAGCGTCAGGGAGGGCCCCGGAGAGACCCAGTACTTC.